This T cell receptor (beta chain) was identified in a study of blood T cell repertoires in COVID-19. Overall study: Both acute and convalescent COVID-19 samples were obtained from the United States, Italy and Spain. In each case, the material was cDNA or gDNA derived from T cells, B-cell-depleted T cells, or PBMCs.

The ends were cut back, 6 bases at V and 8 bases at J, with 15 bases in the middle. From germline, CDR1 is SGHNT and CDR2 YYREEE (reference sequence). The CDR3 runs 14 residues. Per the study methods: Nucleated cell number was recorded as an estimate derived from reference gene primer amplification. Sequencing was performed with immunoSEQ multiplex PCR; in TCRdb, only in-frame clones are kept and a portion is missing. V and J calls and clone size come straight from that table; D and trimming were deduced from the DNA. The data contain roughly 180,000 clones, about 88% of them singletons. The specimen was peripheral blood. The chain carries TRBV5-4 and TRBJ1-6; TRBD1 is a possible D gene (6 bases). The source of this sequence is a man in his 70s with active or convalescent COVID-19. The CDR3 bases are TGTGCCAGCAATAAACAGGGAATTGATTCACCCCTCCACTTT. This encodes CASNKQGIDSPLHF.